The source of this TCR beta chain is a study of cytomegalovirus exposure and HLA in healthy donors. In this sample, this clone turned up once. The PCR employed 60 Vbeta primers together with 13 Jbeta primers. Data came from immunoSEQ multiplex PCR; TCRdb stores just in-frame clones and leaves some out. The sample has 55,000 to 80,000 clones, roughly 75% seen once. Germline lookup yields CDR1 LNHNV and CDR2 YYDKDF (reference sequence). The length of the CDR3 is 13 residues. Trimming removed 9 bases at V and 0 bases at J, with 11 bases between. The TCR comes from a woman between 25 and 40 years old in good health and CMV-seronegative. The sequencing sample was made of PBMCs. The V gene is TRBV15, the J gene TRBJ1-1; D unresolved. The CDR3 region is CATSITVNTEAFF. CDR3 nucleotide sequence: TGTGCCACTTCAATTACGGTGAACACTGAAGCTTTCTTT.